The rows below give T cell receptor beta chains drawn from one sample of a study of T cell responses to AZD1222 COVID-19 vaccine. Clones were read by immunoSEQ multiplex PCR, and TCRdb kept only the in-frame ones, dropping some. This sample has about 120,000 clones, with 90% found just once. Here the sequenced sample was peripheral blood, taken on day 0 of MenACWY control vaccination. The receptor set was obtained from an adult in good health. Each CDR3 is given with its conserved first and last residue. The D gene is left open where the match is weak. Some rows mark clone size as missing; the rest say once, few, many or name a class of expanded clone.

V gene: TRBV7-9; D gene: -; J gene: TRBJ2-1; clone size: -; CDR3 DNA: TGTGCCAGCAGCTTGGTAGGTTACAATGAGCAGTTCTTC; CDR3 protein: CASSLVGYNEQFF
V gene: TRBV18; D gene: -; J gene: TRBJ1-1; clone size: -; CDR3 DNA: TGTGCCAGCTCACCCGACAGGTTGAACACTGAAGCTTTCTTT; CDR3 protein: CASSPDRLNTEAFF
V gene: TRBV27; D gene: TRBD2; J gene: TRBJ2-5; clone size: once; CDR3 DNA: TGTGCCAGCAGTTTATCTGGTCTAGCGGGAGCGAAAGAGACCCAGTACTTC; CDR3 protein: CASSLSGLAGAKETQYF
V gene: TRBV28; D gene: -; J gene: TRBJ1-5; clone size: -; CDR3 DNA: TGTGCCAGCAGTTTAAGGACAGACAATCAGCCCCAGCATTTT; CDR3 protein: CASSLRTDNQPQHF
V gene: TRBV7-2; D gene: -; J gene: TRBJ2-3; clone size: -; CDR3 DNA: TGTGCCAGCACCCCCCTGGAGGGGGGCACAGATACGCAGTATTTT; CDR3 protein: CASTPLEGGTDTQYF
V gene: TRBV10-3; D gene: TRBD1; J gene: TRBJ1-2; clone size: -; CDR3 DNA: TGTGCCATCAGTGAGAGGGTGGACAGGACCCCTAACTATGGCTACACCTTC; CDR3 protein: CAISERVDRTPNYGYTF
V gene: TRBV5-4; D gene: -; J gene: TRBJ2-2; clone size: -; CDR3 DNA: TGTGCCAGCAGCTTGGCAGGGATAGGCACCGGGGAGCTGTTTTTT; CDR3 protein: CASSLAGIGTGELFF
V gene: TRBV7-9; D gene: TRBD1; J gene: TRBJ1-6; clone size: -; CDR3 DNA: TGTGCCAGCAGCTTATGGGTGGCAGGGGGGAATTCACCCCTCCACTTT; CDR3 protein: CASSLWVAGGNSPLHF
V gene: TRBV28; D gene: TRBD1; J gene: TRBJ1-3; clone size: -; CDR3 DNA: TGTGCCAGCAGGACCGCCAGGCAGGGGGCGTCTGGAAACACCATATATTTT; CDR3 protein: CASRTARQGASGNTIYF
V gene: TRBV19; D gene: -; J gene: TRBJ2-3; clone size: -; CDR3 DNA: TGTGCCAGTAGTATAGGGGACGACACAGATACGCAGTATTTT; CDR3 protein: CASSIGDDTDTQYF
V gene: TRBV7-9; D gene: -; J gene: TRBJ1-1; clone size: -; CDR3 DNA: TGTGCCAGCAGCTTAGTGAAGGGTTACGTCGTTGAAGCTTTCTTT; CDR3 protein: CASSLVKGYVVEAFF
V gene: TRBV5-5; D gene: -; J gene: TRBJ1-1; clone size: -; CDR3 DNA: TGTGCCAGCAGATCAGGCCCTGGTGGGCACACTGAAGCTTTCTTT; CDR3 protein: CASRSGPGGHTEAFF
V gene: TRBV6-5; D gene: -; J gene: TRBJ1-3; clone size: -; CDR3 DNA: TGTGCCAGCAGCGGTATCTCTGGAAACACCATATATTTT; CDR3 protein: CASSGISGNTIYF
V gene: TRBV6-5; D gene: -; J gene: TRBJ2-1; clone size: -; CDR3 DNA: TGTGCCAGCAGTCGACGGGGTTTCGAGGACAATGAGCAGTTCTTC; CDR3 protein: CASSRRGFEDNEQFF
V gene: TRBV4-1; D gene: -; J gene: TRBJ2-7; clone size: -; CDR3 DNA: TGCGCCAGCAGCCCATTCGGCGCCTCCTACGAGCAGTACTTC; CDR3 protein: CASSPFGASYEQYF
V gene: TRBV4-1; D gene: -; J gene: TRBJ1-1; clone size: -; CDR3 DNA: TGCGCCAGCAGCCAAAGAGACACTGAAGCTTTCTTT; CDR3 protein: CASSQRDTEAFF
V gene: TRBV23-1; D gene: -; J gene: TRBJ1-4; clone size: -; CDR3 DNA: TGCGCCAGCAGTCAATCGGAGTTTGGGCGGCCTTCAACTAATGAAAAACTGTTTTTT; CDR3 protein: CASSQSEFGRPSTNEKLFF
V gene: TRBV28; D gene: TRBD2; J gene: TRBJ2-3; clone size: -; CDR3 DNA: TGTGCCAGCACCGGGACTAGCGGGGCCCTTAGCACAGATACGCAGTATTTT; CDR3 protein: CASTGTSGALSTDTQYF
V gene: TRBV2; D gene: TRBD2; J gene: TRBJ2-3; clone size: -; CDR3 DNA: TGTGCCAGCCGTGACGCGCGGGGGGGGGCGAGCACAGATACGCAGTATTTT; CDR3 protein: CASRDARGGASTDTQYF
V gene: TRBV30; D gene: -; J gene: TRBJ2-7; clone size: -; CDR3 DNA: TGTGCCTGGAGTCTCATGGCCGCCGAGCAGTACTTC; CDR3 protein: CAWSLMAAEQYF
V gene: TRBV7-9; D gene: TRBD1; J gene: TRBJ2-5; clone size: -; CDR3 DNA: TGTGCCAGCAGTCTCCCCCGGGACAGGGGAGTAGTAGAGACCCAGTACTTC; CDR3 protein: CASSLPRDRGVVETQYF
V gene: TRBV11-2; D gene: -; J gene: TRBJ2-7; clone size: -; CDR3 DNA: TGTGCCAGCAGCTTAGATTTCTACGAGCAGTACTTC; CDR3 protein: CASSLDFYEQYF
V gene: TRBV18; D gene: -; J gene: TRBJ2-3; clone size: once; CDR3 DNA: TGTGCCAGCTCCCTCAGCGGTCTGAGCACAGATACGCAGTATTTT; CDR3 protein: CASSLSGLSTDTQYF